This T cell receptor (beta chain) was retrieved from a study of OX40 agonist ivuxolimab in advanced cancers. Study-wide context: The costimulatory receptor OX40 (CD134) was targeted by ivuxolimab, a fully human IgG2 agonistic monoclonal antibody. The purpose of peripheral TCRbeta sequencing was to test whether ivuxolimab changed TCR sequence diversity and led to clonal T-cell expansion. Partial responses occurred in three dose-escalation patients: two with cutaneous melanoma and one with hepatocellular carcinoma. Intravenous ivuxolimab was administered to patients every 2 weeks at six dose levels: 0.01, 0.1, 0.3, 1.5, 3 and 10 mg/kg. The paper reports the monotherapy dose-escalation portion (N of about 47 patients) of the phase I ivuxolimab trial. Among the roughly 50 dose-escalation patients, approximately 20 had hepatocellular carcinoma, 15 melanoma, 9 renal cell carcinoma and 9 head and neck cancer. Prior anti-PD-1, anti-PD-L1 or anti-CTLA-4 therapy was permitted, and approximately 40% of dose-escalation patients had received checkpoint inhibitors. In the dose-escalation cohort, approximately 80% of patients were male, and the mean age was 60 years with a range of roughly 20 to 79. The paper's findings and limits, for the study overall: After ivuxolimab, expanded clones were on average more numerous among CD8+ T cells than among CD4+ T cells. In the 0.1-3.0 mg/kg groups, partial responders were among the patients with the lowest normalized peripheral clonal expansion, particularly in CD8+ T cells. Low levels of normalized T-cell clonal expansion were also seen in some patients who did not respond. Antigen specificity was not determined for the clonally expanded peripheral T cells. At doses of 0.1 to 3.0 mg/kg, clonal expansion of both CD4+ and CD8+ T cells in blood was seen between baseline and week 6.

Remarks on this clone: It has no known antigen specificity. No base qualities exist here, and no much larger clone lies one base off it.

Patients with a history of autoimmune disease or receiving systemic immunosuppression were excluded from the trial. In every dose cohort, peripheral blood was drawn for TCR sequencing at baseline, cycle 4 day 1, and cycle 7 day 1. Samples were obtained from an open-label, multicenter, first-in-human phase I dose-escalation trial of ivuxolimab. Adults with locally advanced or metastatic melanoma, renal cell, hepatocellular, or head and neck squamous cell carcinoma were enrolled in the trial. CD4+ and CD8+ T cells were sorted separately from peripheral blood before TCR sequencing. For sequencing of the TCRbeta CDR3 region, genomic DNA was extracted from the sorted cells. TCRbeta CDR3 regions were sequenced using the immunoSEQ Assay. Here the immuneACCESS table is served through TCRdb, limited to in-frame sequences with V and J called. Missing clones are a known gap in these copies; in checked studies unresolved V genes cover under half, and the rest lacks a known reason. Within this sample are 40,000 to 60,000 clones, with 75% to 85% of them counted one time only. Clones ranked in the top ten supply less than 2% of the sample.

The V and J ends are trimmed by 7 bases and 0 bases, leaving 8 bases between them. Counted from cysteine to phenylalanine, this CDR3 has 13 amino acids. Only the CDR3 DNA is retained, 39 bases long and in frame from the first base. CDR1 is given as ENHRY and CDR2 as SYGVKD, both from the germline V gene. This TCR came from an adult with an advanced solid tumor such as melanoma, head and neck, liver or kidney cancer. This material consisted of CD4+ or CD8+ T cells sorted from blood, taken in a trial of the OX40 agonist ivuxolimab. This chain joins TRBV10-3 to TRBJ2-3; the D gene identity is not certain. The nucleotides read TGTGCCATCATGGTCAGCAGCACAGATACGCAGTATTTT. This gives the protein CAIMVSSTDTQYF.